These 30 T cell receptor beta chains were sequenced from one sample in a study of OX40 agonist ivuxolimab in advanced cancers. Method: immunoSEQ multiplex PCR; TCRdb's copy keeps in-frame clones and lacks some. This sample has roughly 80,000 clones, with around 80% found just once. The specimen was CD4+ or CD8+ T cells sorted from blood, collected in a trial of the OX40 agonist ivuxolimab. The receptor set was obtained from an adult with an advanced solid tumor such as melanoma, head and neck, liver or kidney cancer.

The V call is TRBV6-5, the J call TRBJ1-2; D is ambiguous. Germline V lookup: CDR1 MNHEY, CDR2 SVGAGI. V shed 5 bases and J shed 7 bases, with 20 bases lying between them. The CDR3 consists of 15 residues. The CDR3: CASSPRSGGSVGYTF. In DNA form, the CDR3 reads TGTGCCAGCAGTCCCCGATCGGGAGGGTCGGTTGGCTACACCTTC.

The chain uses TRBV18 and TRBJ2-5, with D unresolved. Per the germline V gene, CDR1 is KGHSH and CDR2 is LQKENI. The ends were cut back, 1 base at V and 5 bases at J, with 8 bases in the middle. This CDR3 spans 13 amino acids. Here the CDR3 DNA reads TGTGCCAGCTCACCACTACTTGGCGAGACCCAGTACTTC. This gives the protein CASSPLLGETQYF.

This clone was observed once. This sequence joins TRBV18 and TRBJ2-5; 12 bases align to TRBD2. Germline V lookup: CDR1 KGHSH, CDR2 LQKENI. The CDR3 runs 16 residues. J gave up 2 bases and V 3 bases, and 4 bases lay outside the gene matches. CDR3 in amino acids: CASSPRTSGTQETQYF. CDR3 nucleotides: TGTGCCAGCTCACCTAGGACTAGCGGGACTCAAGAGACCCAGTACTTC.

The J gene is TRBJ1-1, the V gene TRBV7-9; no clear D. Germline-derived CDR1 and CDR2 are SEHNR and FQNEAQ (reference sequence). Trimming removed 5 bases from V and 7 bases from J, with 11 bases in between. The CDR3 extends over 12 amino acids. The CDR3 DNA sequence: TGTGCCAGCAGCACAATAGGGTTTGAAGCTTTCTTT. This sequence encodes CASSTIGFEAFF.

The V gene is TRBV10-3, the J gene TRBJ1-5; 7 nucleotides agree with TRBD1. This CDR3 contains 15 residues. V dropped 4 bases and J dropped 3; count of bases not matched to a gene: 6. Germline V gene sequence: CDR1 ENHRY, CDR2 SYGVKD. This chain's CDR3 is CAISGAGGNNQPQHF. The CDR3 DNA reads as TGTGCCATCAGTGGGGCAGGGGGGAACAATCAGCCCCAGCATTTT.

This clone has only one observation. Written as DNA, the CDR3 is TGTGCCAGCTCGCCTACTACGGTCACAGGTCGGCCCGCCTACGAGCAGTACTTC. Protein: CASSPTTVTGRPAYEQYF. The chain couples TRBV18 to TRBJ2-7; possibly TRBD1 for D (5 bases). The CDR3 runs to 18 residues. Between the trimmed V and J ends, which lost 6 bases and 2 bases, there was a span of 26 bases. From germline, CDR1 is KGHSH and CDR2 LQKENI.

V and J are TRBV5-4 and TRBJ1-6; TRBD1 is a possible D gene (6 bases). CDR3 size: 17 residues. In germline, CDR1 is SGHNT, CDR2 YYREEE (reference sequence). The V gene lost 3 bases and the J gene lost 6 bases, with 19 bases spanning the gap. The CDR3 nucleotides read TGTGCCAGCAGCTCGACTAGCCCCCGCAGGGGTAATTCACCCCTCCACTTT. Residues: CASSSTSPRRGNSPLHF.

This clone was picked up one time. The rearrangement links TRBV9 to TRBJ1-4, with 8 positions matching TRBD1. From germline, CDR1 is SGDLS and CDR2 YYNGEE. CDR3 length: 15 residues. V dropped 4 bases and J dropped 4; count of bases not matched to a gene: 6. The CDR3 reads CASSPTQGVNEKLFF. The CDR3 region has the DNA TGTGCCAGCAGCCCGACACAGGGGGTTAATGAAAAACTGTTTTTT.

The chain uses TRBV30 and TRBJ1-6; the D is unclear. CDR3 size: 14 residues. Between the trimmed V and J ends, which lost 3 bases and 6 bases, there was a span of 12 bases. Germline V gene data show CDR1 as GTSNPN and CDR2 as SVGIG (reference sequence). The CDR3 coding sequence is TGTGCCTGGAGCACGGGGTTAAGTAATTCACCCCTCCACTTT. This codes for CAWSTGLSNSPLHF.

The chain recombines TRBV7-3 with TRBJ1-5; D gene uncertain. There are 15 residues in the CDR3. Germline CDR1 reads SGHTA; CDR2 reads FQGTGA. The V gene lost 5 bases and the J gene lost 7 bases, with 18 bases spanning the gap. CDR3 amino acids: CASSPDGGIQQPQHF. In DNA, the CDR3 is TGTGCCAGCAGCCCCGACGGCGGGATCCAGCAGCCCCAGCATTTT. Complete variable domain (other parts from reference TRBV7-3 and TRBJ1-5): GAGVSQTPSNKVTEKGKYVELRCDPISGHTALYWYRQSLGQGPEFLIYFQGTGAADDSGLPNDRFFAVRPEGSVSTLKIQRTERGDSAVYLCASSPDGGIQQPQHFGDGTRLSIL.

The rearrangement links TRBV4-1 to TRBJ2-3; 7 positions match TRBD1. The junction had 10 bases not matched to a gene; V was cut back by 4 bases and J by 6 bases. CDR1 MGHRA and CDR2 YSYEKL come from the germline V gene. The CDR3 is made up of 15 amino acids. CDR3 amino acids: CASSPPGQRPDTQYF. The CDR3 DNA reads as TGCGCCAGCAGCCCTCCGGGACAGAGGCCGGATACGCAGTATTTT.

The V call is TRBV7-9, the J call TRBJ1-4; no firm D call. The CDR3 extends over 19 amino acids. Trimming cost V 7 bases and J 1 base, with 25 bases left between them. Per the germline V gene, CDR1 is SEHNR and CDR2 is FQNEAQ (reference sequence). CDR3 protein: CASTSWVGGVRLTNEKLFF. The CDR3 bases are TGTGCCAGCACCTCGTGGGTGGGCGGGGTCCGCCTAACTAATGAAAAACTGTTTTTT.

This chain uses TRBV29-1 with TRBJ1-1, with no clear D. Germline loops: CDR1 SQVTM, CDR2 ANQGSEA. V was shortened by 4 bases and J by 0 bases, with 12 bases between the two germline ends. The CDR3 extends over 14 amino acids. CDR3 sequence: CSVAGRSVNTEAFF. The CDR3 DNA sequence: TGCAGCGTTGCTGGTCGATCGGTGAACACTGAAGCTTTCTTT.

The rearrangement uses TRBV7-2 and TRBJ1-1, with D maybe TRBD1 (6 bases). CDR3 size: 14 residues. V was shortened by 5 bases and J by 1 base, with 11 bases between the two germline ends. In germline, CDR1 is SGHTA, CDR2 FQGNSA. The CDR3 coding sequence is TGTGCCAGCAGCCCTGACAGGCGGAACACTGAAGCTTTCTTT. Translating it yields CASSPDRRNTEAFF.

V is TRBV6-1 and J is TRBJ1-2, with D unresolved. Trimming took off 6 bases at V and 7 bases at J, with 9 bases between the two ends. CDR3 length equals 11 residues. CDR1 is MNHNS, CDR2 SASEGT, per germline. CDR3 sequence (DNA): TGTGCCAGCAGACAACTCTTTGGCTACACCTTC. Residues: CASRQLFGYTF.

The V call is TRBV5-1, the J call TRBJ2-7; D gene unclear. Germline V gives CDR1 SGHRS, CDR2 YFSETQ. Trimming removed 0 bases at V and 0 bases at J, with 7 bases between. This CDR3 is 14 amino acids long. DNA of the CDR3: TGCGCCAGCAGCTTGGACAGTTTCTCCTACGAGCAGTACTTC. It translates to CASSLDSFSYEQYF.

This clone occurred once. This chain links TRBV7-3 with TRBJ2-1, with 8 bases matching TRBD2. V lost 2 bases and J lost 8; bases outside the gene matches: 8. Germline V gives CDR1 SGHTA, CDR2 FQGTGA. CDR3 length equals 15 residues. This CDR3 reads CASSLSISGVDEQFF. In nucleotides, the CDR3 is TGTGCCAGCAGCTTATCAATTAGCGGGGTGGATGAGCAGTTCTTC.

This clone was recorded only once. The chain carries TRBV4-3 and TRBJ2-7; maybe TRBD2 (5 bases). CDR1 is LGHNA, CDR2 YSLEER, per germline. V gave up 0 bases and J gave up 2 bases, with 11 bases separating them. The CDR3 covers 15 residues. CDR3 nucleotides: TGCGCCAGCAGCCAAGATACGGGGTGGACCTACGAGCAGTACTTC. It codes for CASSQDTGWTYEQYF.

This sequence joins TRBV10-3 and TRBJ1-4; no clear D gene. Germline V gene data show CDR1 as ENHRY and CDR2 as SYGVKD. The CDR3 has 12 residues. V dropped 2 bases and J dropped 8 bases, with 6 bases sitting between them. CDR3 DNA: TGTGCCATCAGTGAGGGTTCGGAAAAACTGTTTTTT. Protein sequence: CAISEGSEKLFF.

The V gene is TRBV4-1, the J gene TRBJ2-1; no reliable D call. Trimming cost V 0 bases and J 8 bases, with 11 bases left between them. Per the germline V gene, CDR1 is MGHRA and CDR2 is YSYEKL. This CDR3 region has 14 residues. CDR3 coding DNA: TGCGCCAGCAGCCAAGACCGAGTTGGGCATGAGCAGTTCTTC. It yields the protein CASSQDRVGHEQFF.

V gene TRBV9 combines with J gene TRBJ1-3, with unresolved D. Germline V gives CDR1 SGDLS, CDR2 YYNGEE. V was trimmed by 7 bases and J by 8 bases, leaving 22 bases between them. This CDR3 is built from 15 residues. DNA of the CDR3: TGTGCCAGCTCGCCAAGGCCTTCCTCTGAAGACACCATATATTTT. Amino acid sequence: CASSPRPSSEDTIYF.

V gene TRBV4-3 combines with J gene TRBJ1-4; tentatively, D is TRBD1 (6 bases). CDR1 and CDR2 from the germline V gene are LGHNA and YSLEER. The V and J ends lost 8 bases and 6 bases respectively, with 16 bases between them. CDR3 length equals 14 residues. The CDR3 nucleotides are TGCGCCAGCCGGGTTGGGGGGGCGGATGAAAAACTGTTTTTT. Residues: CASRVGGADEKLFF.

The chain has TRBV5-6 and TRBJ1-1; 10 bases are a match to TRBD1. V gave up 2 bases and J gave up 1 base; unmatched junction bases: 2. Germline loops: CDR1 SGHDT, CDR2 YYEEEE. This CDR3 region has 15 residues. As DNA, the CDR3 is TGTGCCAGCAGCTTTGGGACAGGGGCGAACACTGAAGCTTTCTTT. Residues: CASSFGTGANTEAFF.

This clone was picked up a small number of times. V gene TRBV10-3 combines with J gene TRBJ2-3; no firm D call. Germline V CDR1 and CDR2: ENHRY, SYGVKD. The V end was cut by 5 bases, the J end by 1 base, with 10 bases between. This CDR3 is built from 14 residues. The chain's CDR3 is CAISSNPGTDTQYF. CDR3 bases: TGTGCCATCAGTTCAAACCCAGGCACAGATACGCAGTATTTT.

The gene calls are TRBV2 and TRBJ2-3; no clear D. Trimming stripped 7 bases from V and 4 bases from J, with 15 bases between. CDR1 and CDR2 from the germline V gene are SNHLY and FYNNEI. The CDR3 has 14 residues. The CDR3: CASTLPGGADTQYF. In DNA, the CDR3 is TGTGCCAGCACCCTTCCCGGTGGGGCAGATACGCAGTATTTT. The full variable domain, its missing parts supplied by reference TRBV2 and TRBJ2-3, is EPEVTQTPSHQVTQMGQEVILRCVPISNHLYFYWYRQILGQKVEFLVSFYNNEISEKSEIFDDQFSVERPDGSNFTLKIRSTKLEDSAMYFCASTLPGGADTQYFGPGTRLTVL.

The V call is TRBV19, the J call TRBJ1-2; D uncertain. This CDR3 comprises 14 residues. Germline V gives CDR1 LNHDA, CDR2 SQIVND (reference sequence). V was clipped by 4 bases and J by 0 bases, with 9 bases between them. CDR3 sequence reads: CASSSGYSNYGYTF. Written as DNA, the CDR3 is TGTGCCAGTAGTAGTGGGTACTCTAACTATGGCTACACCTTC. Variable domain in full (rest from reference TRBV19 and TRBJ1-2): DGGITQSPKYLFRKEGQNVTLSCEQNLNHDAMYWYRQDPGQGLRLIYYSQIVNDFQKGDIAEGYSVSREKKESFPLTVTSAQKNPTAFYLCASSSGYSNYGYTFGSGTRLTVV.

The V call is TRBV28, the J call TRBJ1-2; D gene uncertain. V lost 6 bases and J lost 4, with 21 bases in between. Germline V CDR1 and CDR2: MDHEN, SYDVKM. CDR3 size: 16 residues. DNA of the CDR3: TGTGCCAGCAGCTCCCCGCGGGCCCGAATATCCTATGGCTACACCTTC. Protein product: CASSSPRARISYGYTF.

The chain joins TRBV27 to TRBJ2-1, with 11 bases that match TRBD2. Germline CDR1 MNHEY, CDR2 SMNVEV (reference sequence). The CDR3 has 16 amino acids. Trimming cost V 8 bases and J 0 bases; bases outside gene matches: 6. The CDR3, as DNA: TGTGCCAGCGGGTCCACTAGCGGGGGCTCCTACAATGAGCAGTTCTTC. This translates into CASGSTSGGSYNEQFF.

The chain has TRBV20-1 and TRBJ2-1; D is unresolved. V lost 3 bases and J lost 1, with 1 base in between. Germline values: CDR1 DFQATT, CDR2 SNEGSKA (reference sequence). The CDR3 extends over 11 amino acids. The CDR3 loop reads CSASSYNEQFF. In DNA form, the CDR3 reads TGCAGTGCTAGTTCCTACAATGAGCAGTTCTTC.

The chain's CDR3 is CASSSDVAGPHTDTQYF. For the CDR3, the DNA is TGTGCCAGCAGCTCAGACGTAGCGGGCCCCCACACAGATACGCAGTATTTT. This chain joins TRBV7-2 and TRBJ2-3; TRBD2 agrees at 7 bases. The CDR3 length is 17 residues. Germline CDR1 SGHTA, CDR2 FQGNSA. J lost 2 bases, V lost 4 bases, and 12 bases had no gene match.